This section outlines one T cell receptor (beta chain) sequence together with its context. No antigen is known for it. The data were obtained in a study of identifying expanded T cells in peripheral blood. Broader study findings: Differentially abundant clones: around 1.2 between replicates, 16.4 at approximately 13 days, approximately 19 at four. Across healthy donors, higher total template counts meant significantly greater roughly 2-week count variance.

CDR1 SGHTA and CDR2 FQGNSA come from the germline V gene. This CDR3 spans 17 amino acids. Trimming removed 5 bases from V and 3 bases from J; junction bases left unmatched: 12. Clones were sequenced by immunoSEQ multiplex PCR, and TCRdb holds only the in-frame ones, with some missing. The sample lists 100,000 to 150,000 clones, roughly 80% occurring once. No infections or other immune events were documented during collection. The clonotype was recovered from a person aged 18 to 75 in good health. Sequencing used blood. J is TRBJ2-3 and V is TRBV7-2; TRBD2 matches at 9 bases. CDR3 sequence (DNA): TGTGCCAGCAGCACCGCCCTTATAGCGGGGGTAACAGATACGCAGTATTTT. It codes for CASSTALIAGVTDTQYF.